The clone carrying this T cell receptor (beta chain) has only a few counts. Investigators produced naive CD8 libraries from roughly 20,000 to 1,000,000 sorted cells, drawing on 10%, 30% or 50% RNA. Naive CD8 T cells underwent sorting with the CD8+CD4-CCR7+CD45RA+ definition. The CDR3 is 14 amino acids. Trimming cost V 1 base and J 6 bases, with 13 bases left between them. This sample stems from a study of molecular identifiers for immune sequencing clone quantification. About the research overall: Naive CD8 cell RNA, from roughly 21,000 or 96,000 cells, was split five ways in replicates, with four sequenced.

Generation of bulk TCR libraries relied on previously described methods and listed TCR primers. TCRdb fed the PCR reads into MiXCR, producing one record per CDR3 protein. The repertoire consists of 85,000 to 100,000 distinct CDR3 sequences, with approximately 24% occurring once and the leading ten covering approximately 0.94%. Sequenced: naive CD8+ T cells from blood, with Jurkat cell RNA spiked in. Subset specified: FACS-sorted CD8+CD4-CCR7+CD45RA+ naive T cells. This receptor was taken from a human donor in good health. Some libraries in this study had Jurkat cell RNA spiked in. The chain joins TRBV12-3 or TRBV12-4 to TRBJ2-7, with D perhaps matching TRBD2 (5 bases). The CDR3 protein is CASSLGGQSGEQYF. CDR3 sequence (DNA): TGTGCCAGCAGTTTAGGCGGGCAATCTGGCGAGCAGTACTTC.